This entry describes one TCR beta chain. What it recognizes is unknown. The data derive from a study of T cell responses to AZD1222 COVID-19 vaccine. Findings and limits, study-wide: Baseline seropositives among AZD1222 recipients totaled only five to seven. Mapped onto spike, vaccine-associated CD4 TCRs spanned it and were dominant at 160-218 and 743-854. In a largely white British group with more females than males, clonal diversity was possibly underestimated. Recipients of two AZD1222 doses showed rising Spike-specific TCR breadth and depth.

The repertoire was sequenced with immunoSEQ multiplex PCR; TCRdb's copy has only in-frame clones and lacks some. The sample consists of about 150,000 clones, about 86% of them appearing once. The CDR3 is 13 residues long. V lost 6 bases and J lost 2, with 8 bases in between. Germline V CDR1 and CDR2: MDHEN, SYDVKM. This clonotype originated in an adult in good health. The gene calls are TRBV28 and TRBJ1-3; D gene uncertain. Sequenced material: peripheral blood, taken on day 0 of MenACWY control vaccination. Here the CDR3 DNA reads TGTGCCAGCAGCCAGAGCACTGGAAACACCATATATTTT. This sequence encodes CASSQSTGNTIYF.